This T cell receptor (beta chain) was sequenced during a study of post-analysis software for immune sequencing data. Germline V gene lookup returns CDR1 DFQATT and CDR2 SNEGSKA (reference sequence). Trimming removed 4 bases from V and 6 bases from J; junction bases left unmatched: 18. The CDR3 loop spans 17 amino acids. A word on this clonotype: Antigen specificity is unknown.

Study-wide results and limits: Controls had lower frequencies than patients of four or five TRBV segments, which included TRBV5-6, TRBV5-1 and TRBV20-1. Controls' normalized Chao1 diversity significantly exceeded that of multiple sclerosis patients. Under F measure analysis, samples from one preparation batch co-clustered strongly.

Carried by the TCR beta cDNA libraries were unique molecular identifiers. T cells numbering about 0.95 to 10 million gave rise to 500,000 to 600,000 cDNA molecules. TCRdb reprocessed the PCR reads via MiXCR and lists one record per CDR3 protein. The sample contains some 700,000 distinct CDR3 sequences, approximately 60% of which appear only once. The chain recombines TRBV20-1 with TRBJ2-1; 7 bases are a match to TRBD2. Sequencing was done on a sample of blood. The TCR was taken from a girl aged 2 to 10 with multiple sclerosis. In DNA form, the CDR3 reads TGCAGTGCTACACTCGTCGGGACTACACTCTTAATCAATGAGCAGTTCTTC. This translates into CSATLVGTTLLINEQFF.